This T cell receptor beta chain was documented in a study of blood T cell repertoires in COVID-19. Study in general: Spain, Italy and the United States supplied samples that represented acute and convalescent COVID-19. The cDNA or gDNA used as material had been derived from T cells, B-cell-depleted T cells, or PBMCs.

This CDR3 spans 17 amino acids. Germline-derived CDR1 and CDR2 are MGHRA and YSYEKL. Unmatched junction bases numbered 18, after V lost 5 bases and J lost 11 bases. This clone was seen a few times. How the authors handled the data: Amplification of reference gene primers was used by the study to estimate nucleated cell counts. Data came from immunoSEQ multiplex PCR; TCRdb stores just in-frame clones and leaves some out. V, J and clone size reflect that table, while D and trimming were determined from the DNA. The table lists about 130,000 clones, 70% to 85% of them singletons. The V and J genes are TRBV4-1 and TRBJ1-6; 7 bases fit TRBD1. Sequenced sample: peripheral blood. This receptor was obtained from a woman over 75 with acute or convalescent COVID-19. The CDR3 protein is CASSYSRQGQGMTPLHF. CDR3 bases: TGCGCCAGCAGCTATTCGCGACAGGGCCAGGGAATGACACCCCTCCACTTT.